This paragraph reports one T cell receptor (beta chain). This entry belongs to a study of blood T cell repertoires in COVID-19. CDR3 length: 15 residues. Germline loops: CDR1 KGHSH, CDR2 LQKENI. J was trimmed by 10 bases and V by 3 bases; bases with no gene match: 9. Assay: immunoSEQ multiplex PCR; the TCRdb copy retains only in-frame clones and omits some. This table holds roughly 500,000 clones, 70% to 90% found once. This TCR came from a woman in her sixties who had recovered from COVID-19. This sequence joins TRBV18 and TRBJ1-6; TRBD1 matches at 7 bases. The sequenced sample consisted of PBMCs or T cells enriched from blood (not recorded which). Written as DNA, the CDR3 is TGTGCCAGCTCACCGACGACAGGGAACCACTCACCCCTCCACTTT. It translates to CASSPTTGNHSPLHF.